This TCR beta chain was obtained from a study of cytomegalovirus exposure and HLA in healthy donors. Findings and caveats of the study: Segments of the TCR beta V type were, in most cases, productive about 87% or about 30% of the time in an earlier analysis. Upon later analysis, HLA-associated TCR beta chains proved more clonally expanded than other, equally common chains. CMV serostatus was the only immune exposure information that was available.

Trimming shortened V by 1 base and J by 4 bases, and 7 bases separated the two germline ends. Germline loops: CDR1 MDHEN, CDR2 SYDVKM. This CDR3 spans 13 amino acids. With regard to this clone: Its target is not known.

PCR amplification relied on 60 Vbeta primers (plus 13 Jbeta primers). Produced via immunoSEQ multiplex PCR; TCRdb's table is partial and in-frame only. Found here are some 130,000 clones, approximately 84% of them singletons; the top ten hold around 1.5%. The V gene is TRBV28, the J gene TRBJ1-2; possible D gene TRBD1, 5 bases. The specimen was PBMCs. The clonotype comes from a woman between 18 and 30 years old in good health and CMV-seronegative. The DNA for the CDR3 is TGTGCCAGCAGTTTATCAGGGCCCTATGGCTACACCTTC. Amino acid sequence: CASSLSGPYGYTF.